Listed below are T cell receptor beta chains from one sample, sequenced in a study of blood T cell repertoires in COVID-19. Assay: immunoSEQ multiplex PCR; the TCRdb copy retains only in-frame clones and omits some. Counted here are 200,000 or so clones, 84% occurring once; the ten biggest clones make up around 7%. Input material: PBMCs or T cells enriched from blood (not recorded which). These receptors originate from a middle-aged man who had recovered from COVID-19. Both conserved end residues are part of each CDR3. A D gene is named only where the DNA matches it firmly. Not all rows give a size; the values are once, few, many and, for expanded clones, a class.

NA,16,TRBD1,TRBJ1-5,TRBV15,TGTGCCACCAGCAGAGAGGGACAGGGGGCTTTCGGGCCCCAGCATTTT,CATSREGQGAFGPQHF
NA,15,TRBD2,TRBJ2-2,TRBV19,TGTGCCAGTAGTGCGCGGACTAGCGGGGCCGGGGAGCTGTTTTTT,CASSARTSGAGELFF
NA,14,TRBD1,TRBJ1-1,TRBV13,TGTGCCAGCAGCGGGTGGACAGGGGGCATTGAAGCTTTCTTT,CASSGWTGGIEAFF
NA,17,TRBD1,TRBJ2-7,TRBV6-1,TGTGCCAGCAGTGAAGCCATCCCAGGGGGATCCCCCTACGAGCAGTACTTC,CASSEAIPGGSPYEQYF
NA,15,TRBD1,TRBJ2-1,TRBV9,TGTGCCAGCAGCACGGGACAGGGGTCCTACAATGAGCAGTTCTTC,CASSTGQGSYNEQFF
NA,16,NA,TRBJ2-1,TRBV4-1,TGCGCCAGCAGCCAAGAGGGCAGGGGAAGGAGTAATGAGCAGTTCTTC,CASSQEGRGRSNEQFF
NA,16,TRBD1,TRBJ1-6,TRBV27,TGTGCCAGCAGTTTACAATCAGGGGGAATAAATTCACCCCTCCACTTT,CASSLQSGGINSPLHF
NA,15,TRBD1,TRBJ2-7,TRBV23-1,TGCGCCAGCAGGCGCGTCGGGACAGAACTGTACGAGCAGTACTTC,CASRRVGTELYEQYF
NA,15,NA,TRBJ1-5,TRBV4-3,TGCGCCAGCAGCCAAGGGAACAGCCTCAATCAGCCCCAGCATTTT,CASSQGNSLNQPQHF
once,15,TRBD1,TRBJ1-5,TRBV6-5,TGTGCCAGCAGCTGGATTGGGACAGGGGATCAGCCCCAGCATTTT,CASSWIGTGDQPQHF
NA,17,TRBD1,TRBJ2-1,TRBV9,TGTGCCAGCAGCGTAATCCCCATCAGGGGGATTTACAATGAGCAGTTCTTC,CASSVIPIRGIYNEQFF
NA,14,TRBD2,TRBJ2-3,TRBV28,TGTGCCAGTCTACTAGCGGGGAACACAGATACGCAGTATTTT,CASLLAGNTDTQYF
few,16,TRBD1,TRBJ2-7,TRBV18,TGTGCCAGCTCGATTCGTGCTTCAAGGGACAGGGTTCTGCAGTACTTC,CASSIRASRDRVLQYF
NA,16,NA,TRBJ1-4,TRBV4-1,TGCGCCAGCAGCCAATTTACAGGGAGCGAGCCTGAAAAACTGTTTTTT,CASSQFTGSEPEKLFF
NA,13,TRBD1,TRBJ1-2,TRBV30,TGTGCCTCACCGGGGACAGGGGGAGCCGGCTACACCTTC,CASPGTGGAGYTF
NA,15,TRBD1,TRBJ2-5,TRBV2,TGTGCCAGCAGTTTAACCACAGGGGGAAGAGAGACCCAGTACTTC,CASSLTTGGRETQYF
NA,13,NA,TRBJ1-1,TRBV16,TGTGCCAGCAGCCTCATGAGGAACACTGAAGCTTTCTTT,CASSLMRNTEAFF
NA,11,NA,TRBJ1-2,TRBV19,TGTGCCACCGGCGGGAACTATGGCTACACCTTC,CATGGNYGYTF
NA,16,TRBD2,TRBJ2-1,TRBV14,TGTGCCAGCAGCCCACGACGGGGGGGCACCTACAATGAGCAGTTCTTC,CASSPRRGGTYNEQFF
NA,14,NA,TRBJ2-1,TRBV7-9,TGTGCCAGCAGCTTCCACAGCAGGGGCAGTGAGCAGTTCTTC,CASSFHSRGSEQFF
NA,15,TRBD2,TRBJ2-7,TRBV6-2/TRBV6-3,TGTGCCAGCAGTTACAGGACTAGCGGGTCCTACGAGCAGTACTTC,CASSYRTSGSYEQYF
NA,18,TRBD1,TRBJ2-1,TRBV19,TGTGCCAGTAGTATCCCTCCGGACAGGGCAATTTCCTACAATGAGCAGTTCTTC,CASSIPPDRAISYNEQFF
NA,15,NA,TRBJ2-6,TRBV9,TGTGCCAGCAGCGCCCATACCGGTGGGGCCAACGTCCTGACTTTC,CASSAHTGGANVLTF
once,16,TRBD2,TRBJ2-3,TRBV27,TGTGCCAGCAGTTTACAGACGTCGGGGGGTTTGGATACGCAGTATTTT,CASSLQTSGGLDTQYF
NA,17,NA,TRBJ1-1,TRBV3-1/TRBV3-2,TGTGCCAGCAGCCAAGATGGAATGTGGAGAAAGAACACTGAAGCTTTCTTT,CASSQDGMWRKNTEAFF
once,18,NA,TRBJ2-6,TRBV4-1,TGCGCCAGCAGCCAGACCGGACAGTCCTCCTCTGGGGCCAACGTCCTGACTTTC,CASSQTGQSSSGANVLTF
NA,15,NA,TRBJ2-1,TRBV14,TGTGCCAGCAGCCAAGTAACTTCGGCCTACAATGAGCAGTTCTTC,CASSQVTSAYNEQFF
once,16,TRBD2,TRBJ2-1,TRBV4-2,TGTGCCAGCAGCGTCGGAAGCGGGGGGGGATACAATGAGCAGTTCTTC,CASSVGSGGGYNEQFF
NA,14,NA,TRBJ2-5,TRBV3-1/TRBV3-2,TGTGCCAGCAGCCTTACGCGGGACGGCCGGACCCAGTACTTC,CASSLTRDGRTQYF
NA,14,NA,TRBJ1-1,TRBV11-3,TGTGCCAGCAGCCTTATAGAGAGGAACACTGAAGCTTTCTTT,CASSLIERNTEAFF
few,19,NA,TRBJ1-1,TRBV28,TGTGCCAGCATCCACCCAGTCATGCCAGGACAGAGATTTAACACTGAAGCTTTCTTT,CASIHPVMPGQRFNTEAFF
NA,15,NA,TRBJ1-6,TRBV10-3,TGTGCCATCAGTGATAAGGGCAGGGTGGAATCACCCCTCCACTTT,CAISDKGRVESPLHF
NA,13,NA,TRBJ1-1,TRBV11-1,TGTGCCAGCAGCCCAACAGGGTTTGCTGAAGCTTTCTTT,CASSPTGFAEAFF
NA,14,NA,TRBJ1-4,TRBV28,TGTGCCAGCAGTTTAACCGAGGTTAATGAAAAACTGTTTTTT,CASSLTEVNEKLFF
NA,18,TRBD2,TRBJ2-1,TRBV4-1,TGCGCCAGCAGCCAAGATATGGCTAGCGGGGGCGTATACAATGAGCAGTTCTTC,CASSQDMASGGVYNEQFF
NA,17,TRBD1,TRBJ2-5,TRBV5-6,TGTGCCAGCAGCTCTGCCCAATACGAGGGACAGATAGAGACCCAGTACTTC,CASSSAQYEGQIETQYF